Detailed here is one TCR beta chain. This sample is drawn from a study of cytomegalovirus exposure and HLA in healthy donors. Germline V gene data show CDR1 as SQVTM and CDR2 as ANQGSEA. This CDR3 region has 14 residues. After removal of 4 bases from V and 0 bases from J, the junction contained 5 bases not matched to a gene. Primers: 60 Vbeta forward and 13 Jbeta reverse. The assay was immunoSEQ multiplex PCR, and TCRdb's table has in-frame clones only and misses some. This table holds tens of thousands of clones, around 84% found once. The genes are TRBV29-1 and TRBJ1-1; 7 bases map to TRBD1. The receptor was derived from a man aged 65 to 79 in good health and CMV-seropositive. The specimen sequenced was PBMCs. The CDR3, as DNA: TGCAGCGTTGTTGTGACAGGGATGAACACTGAAGCTTTCTTT. Its protein product is CSVVVTGMNTEAFF. The entire variable domain, with the rest obtained from reference TRBV29-1 and TRBJ1-1, is as follows: SAVISQKPSRDICQRGTSLTIQCQVDSQVTMMFWYRQQPGQSLTLIATANQGSEATYESGFVIDKFPISRPNLTFSTLTVSNMSPEDSSIYLCSVVVTGMNTEAFFGQGTRLTVV.